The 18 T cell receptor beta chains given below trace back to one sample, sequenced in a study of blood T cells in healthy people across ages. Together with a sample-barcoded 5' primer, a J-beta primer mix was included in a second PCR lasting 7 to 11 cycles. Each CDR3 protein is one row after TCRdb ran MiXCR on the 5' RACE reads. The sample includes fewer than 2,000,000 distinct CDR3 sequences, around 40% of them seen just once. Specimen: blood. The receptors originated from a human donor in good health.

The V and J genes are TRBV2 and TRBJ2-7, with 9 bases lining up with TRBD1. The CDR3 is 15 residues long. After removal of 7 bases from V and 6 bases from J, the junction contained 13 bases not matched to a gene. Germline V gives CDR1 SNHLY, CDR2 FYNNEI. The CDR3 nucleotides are TGTGCCAGCACATTAGAGGGACAGGGCCGGGGCGAGCAGTACTTC. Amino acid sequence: CASTLEGQGRGEQYF.

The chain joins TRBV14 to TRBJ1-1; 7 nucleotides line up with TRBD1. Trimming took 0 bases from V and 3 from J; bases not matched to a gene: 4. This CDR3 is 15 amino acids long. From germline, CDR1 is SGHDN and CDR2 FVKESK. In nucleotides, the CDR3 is TGTGCCAGCAGCCAAGAGACAGGGATGGACACTGAAGCTTTCTTT. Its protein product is CASSQETGMDTEAFF.

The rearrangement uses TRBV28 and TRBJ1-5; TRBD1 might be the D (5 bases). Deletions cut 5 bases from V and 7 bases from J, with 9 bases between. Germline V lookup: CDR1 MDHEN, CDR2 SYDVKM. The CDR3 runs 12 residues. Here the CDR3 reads CASSHRGQPQHF. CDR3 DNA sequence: TGTGCCAGCAGTCACCGGGGGCAGCCCCAGCATTTT.

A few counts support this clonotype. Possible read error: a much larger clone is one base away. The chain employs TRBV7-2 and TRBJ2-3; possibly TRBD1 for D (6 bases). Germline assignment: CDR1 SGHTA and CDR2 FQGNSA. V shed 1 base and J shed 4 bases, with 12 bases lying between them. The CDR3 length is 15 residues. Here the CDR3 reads CASSLVWNRADTQYF. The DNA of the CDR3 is TGTGCCAGCAGCTTAGTATGGAACAGGGCAGATACGCAGTATTTT. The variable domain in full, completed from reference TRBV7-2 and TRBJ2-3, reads GAGVSQSPSNKVTEKGKDVELRCDPISGHTALYWYRQSLGQGLEFLIYFQGNSAPDKSGLPSDRFSAERTGGSVSTLTIQRTQQEDSAVYLCASSLVWNRADTQYFGPGTRLTVL.

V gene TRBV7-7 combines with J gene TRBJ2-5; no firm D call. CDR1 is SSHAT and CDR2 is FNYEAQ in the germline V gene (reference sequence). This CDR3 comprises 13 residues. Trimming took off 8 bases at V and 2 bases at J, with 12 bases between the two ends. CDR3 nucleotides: TGTGCCAGCGCCCGTGACATACAAGAGACCCAGTACTTC. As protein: CASARDIQETQYF.

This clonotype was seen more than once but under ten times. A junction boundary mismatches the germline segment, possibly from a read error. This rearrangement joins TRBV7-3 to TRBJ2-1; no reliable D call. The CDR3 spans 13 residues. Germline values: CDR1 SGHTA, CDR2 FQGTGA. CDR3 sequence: CACSLTGRNEQFF. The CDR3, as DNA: TGTGCCTGCAGCTTAACGGGTCGCAATGAGCAGTTCTTC.

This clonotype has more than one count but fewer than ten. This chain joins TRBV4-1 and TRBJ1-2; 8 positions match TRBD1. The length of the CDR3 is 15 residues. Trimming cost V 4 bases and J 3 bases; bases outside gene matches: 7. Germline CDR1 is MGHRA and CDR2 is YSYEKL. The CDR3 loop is CASSPGQGAYYGYTF. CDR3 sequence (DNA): TGCGCCAGCAGCCCCGGGCAGGGGGCATACTATGGCTACACCTTC.

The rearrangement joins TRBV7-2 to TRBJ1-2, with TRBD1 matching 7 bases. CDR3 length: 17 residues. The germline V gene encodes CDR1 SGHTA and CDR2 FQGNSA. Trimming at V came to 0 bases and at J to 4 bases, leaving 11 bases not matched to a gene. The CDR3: CASSLAAGGVLLYGYTF. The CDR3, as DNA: TGTGCCAGCAGCTTAGCGGCAGGGGGAGTCCTTCTCTATGGCTACACCTTC.

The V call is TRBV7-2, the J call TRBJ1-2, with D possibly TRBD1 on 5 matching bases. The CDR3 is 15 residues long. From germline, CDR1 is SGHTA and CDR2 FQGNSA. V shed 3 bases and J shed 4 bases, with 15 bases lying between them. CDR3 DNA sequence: TGTGCCAGCAGCTTGGCGGGACGGATGATCTATGGCTACACCTTC. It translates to CASSLAGRMIYGYTF.

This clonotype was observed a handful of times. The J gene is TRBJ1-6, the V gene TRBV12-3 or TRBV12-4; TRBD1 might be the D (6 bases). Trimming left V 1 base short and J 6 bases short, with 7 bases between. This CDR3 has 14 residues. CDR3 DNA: TGTGCCAGCAGTTTAGAACAGGGTAATTCACCCCTCCACTTT. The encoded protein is CASSLEQGNSPLHF.

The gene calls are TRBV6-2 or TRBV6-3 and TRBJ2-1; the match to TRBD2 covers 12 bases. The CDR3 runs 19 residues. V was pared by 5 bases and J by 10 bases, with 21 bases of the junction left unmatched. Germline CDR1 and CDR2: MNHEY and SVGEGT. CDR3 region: CASSTPTSGGKTRFYEQFF. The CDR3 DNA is TGTGCCAGCAGTACTCCGACTAGCGGGGGTAAAACCAGGTTCTACGAGCAGTTCTTC.

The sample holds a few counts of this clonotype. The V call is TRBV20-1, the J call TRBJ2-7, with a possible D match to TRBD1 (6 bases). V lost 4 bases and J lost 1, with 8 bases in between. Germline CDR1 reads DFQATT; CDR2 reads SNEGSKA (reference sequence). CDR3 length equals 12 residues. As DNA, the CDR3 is TGCAGTGCTAAGGGGGAATCCTACGAGCAGTACTTC. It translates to CSAKGESYEQYF.

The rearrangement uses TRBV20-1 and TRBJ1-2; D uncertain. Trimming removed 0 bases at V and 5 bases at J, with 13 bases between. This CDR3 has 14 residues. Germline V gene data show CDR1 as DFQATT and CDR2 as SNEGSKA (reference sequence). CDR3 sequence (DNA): TGCAGTGCTAGAGATCTGGGCAGACGTTATGGCTACACCTTC. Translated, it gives CSARDLGRRYGYTF.

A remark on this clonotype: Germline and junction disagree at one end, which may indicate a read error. The CDR3 region is CASSLPTVGDASVLTF. The CDR3 DNA is TGTGCCAGCAGCTTACCCACAGTGGGTGATGCCAGCGTCCTGACTTTC. The rearrangement uses TRBV7-3 and TRBJ2-6; no clear D. The CDR3 contains 16 residues. The V gene's germline CDR1 is SGHTA and CDR2 FQGTGA.

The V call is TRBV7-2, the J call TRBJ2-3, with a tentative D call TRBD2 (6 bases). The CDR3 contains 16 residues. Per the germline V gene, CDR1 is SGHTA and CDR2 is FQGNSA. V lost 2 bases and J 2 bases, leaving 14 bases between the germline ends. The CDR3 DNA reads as TGTGCCAGCAGCTTATCGGGCGGGGTGAACACAGATACGCAGTATTTT. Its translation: CASSLSGGVNTDTQYF.

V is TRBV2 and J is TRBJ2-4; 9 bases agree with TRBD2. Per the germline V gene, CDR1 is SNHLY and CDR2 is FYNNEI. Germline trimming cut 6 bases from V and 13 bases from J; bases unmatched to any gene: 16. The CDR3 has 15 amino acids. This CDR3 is CASSISGGTYNEQYF. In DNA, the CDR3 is TGTGCCAGCAGCATAAGCGGGGGGACCTACAATGAGCAGTACTTC.

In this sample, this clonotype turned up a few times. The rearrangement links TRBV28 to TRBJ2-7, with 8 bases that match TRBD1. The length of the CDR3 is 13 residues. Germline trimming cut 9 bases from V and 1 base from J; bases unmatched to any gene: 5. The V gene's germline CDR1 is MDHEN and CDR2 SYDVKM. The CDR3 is CASLRQGSYEQYF. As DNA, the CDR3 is TGTGCCAGTCTGAGACAGGGGTCCTACGAGCAGTACTTC.

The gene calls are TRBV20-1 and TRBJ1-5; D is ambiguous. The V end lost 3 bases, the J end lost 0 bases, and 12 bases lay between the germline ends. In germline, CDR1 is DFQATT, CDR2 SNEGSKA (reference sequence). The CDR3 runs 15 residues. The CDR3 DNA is TGCAGTGCTAGGGACGGCAGTTATAGCAATCAGCCCCAGCATTTT. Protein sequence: CSARDGSYSNQPQHF.